This T cell receptor (beta chain) was recovered during a study of cytomegalovirus exposure and HLA in healthy donors. Both 60 Vbeta primers and 13 Jbeta primers went into the PCR. The protocol was immunoSEQ multiplex PCR, while the TCRdb copy is restricted to in-frame clones and leaves out a portion. The table has hundreds of thousands of clones, roughly 79% seen once. Sequencing used PBMCs. The clonotype comes from a male donor in good health and CMV-seronegative.

The CDR3 coding sequence is TGTGCCTGGAGTGTACACGAGAACACTGAAGCTTTCTTT. Protein: CAWSVHENTEAFF. The chain carries TRBV30 and TRBJ1-1, with D unclear. The CDR3 spans 13 residues. The V end lost 0 bases, the J end lost 1 base, and 6 bases lay between the germline ends. Germline V gives CDR1 GTSNPN, CDR2 SVGIG (reference sequence).